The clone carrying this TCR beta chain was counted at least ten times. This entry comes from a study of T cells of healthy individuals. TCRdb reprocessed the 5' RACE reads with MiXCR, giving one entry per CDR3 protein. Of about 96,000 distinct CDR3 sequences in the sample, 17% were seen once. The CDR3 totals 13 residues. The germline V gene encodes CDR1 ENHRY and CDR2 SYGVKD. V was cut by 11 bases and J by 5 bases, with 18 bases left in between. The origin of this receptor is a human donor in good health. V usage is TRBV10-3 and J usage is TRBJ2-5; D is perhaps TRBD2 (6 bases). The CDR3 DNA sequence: TGTGCCGCCGCGGCCATAGCGGAGGAGACCCAGTACTTC. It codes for CAAAAIAEETQYF.